Each of the 2 T cell receptor beta chains below was sequenced from the same sample in a study of blood T cell repertoires in COVID-19. Profiled with immunoSEQ multiplex PCR; TCRdb holds only in-frame clones, not every one. Here the sample spans 130,000 to 150,000 clones, 81% being singletons. Sequencing was carried out using peripheral blood. The receptors originated from a human donor with acute or convalescent COVID-19. The donor label of this sample is uncertain.

CDR3 nucleotide sequence: TGTGCCAGCCTGGGACAGAAAAACACCGGGGAGCTGTTTTTT. Its translation: CASLGQKNTGELFF. The rearrangement joins TRBV6-5 to TRBJ2-2; 7 nucleotides agree with TRBD1. This CDR3 is 14 amino acids long. Germline CDR1 and CDR2: MNHEY and SVGAGI. The ends lost 8 bases at V and 2 bases at J; junction bases unmatched: 5.

The CDR3 nucleotides read TGTGCCTCTCAACGGGCAGGGTTGAACACCGGGGAGCTGTTTTTT. Translating gives CASQRAGLNTGELFF. The V and J genes are TRBV30 and TRBJ2-2; D possibly corresponds to TRBD1 (5 bases). The CDR3 is 15 amino acids. V shed 7 bases and J shed 1 base, with 16 bases lying between them. The germline CDR1 and CDR2 sequences are GTSNPN and SVGIG (reference sequence).